Listed here is a single T cell receptor (beta chain). Original processing notes: Estimation of nucleated cell counts relied on the amplification of reference gene primers. Sequencing used immunoSEQ multiplex PCR; TCRdb keeps in-frame clones, though not all of them. For V, J and clone size, that table is used; D and trimming come from the DNA. The sample yields approximately 170,000 clones, about four fifths seen once. These data originate in a study of blood T cell repertoires in COVID-19. This CDR3 has 12 amino acids. Germline V gene sequence: CDR1 SEHNR, CDR2 FQNEAQ (reference sequence). V dropped 5 bases and J dropped 6 bases, with 10 bases sitting between them.

The receptor's source is a man aged 55 to 70 with active or convalescent COVID-19. Input material: peripheral blood. The chain uses TRBV7-9 and TRBJ1-2, with a weak D call TRBD1 (5 bases). CDR3 residues: CASSNLRDGYTF. The CDR3, as DNA: TGTGCCAGCAGCAACCTCAGGGATGGCTACACCTTC. Based on the CDR3 plus reference TRBV7-9 and TRBJ1-2, the full variable domain is DTGVSQNPRHKITKRGQNVTFRCDPISEHNRLYWYRQTLGQGPEFLTYFQNEAQLEKSRLLSDRFSAERPKGSFSTLEIQRTEQGDSAMYLCASSNLRDGYTFGSGTRLTVV.